The present T cell receptor (beta chain) was sequenced within a study of cytotoxic CD8 clonotypes in ibrutinib-treated CLL. Study at large: There were, on average, roughly 260,000 productive templates and tens of thousands of productive rearrangements per sample.

Clones were read by immunoSEQ multiplex PCR, and TCRdb kept only the in-frame ones, dropping some. The sample records around 160,000 clones, around 84% being singletons. The material was PBMCs, obtained after 12 months of ibrutinib treatment. The clonotype was recovered from a human donor with chronic lymphocytic leukemia.

The CDR3 DNA reads as TGTGCCATCAGTGAGACGGGACAGGGGCCCAACAATGAGCAGTTCTTC. As protein: CAISETGQGPNNEQFF. The chain carries TRBV10-3 and TRBJ2-1, with TRBD1 matching over 10 bases. The germline gives CDR1 ENHRY, CDR2 SYGVKD. This CDR3 has 16 amino acids. Germline trimming cut 2 bases from V and 5 bases from J; bases unmatched to any gene: 6.